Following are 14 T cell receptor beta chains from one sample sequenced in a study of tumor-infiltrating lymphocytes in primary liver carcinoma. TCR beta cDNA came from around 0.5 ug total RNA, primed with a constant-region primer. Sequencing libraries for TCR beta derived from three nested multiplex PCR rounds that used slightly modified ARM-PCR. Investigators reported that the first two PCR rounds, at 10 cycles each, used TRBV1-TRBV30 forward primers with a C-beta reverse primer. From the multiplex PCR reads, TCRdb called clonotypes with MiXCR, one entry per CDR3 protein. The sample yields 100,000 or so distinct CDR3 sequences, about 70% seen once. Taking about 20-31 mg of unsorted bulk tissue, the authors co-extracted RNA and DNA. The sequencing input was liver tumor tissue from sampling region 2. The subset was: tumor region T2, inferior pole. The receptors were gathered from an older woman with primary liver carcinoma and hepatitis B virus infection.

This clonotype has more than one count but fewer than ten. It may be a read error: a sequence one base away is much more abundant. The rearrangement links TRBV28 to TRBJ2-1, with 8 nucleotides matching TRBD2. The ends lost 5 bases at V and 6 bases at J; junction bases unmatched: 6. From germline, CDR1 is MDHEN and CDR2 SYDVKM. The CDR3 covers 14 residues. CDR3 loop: CASSPAGALNEQFF. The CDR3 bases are TGTGCCAGCAGTCCAGCGGGAGCCCTCAATGAGCAGTTCTTC.

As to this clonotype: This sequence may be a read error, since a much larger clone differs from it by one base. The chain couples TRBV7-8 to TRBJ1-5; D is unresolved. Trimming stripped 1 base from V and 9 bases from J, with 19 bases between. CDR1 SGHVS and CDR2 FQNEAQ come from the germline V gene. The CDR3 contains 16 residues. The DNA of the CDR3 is TGTGCCAGCAGCTTAGGCCCCAGTACCTCGTTTTTGCCCCAGCATTTT. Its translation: CASSLGPSTSFLPQHF. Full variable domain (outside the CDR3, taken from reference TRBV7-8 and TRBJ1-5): GAGVSQSPRYKVAKRGQDVALRCDPISGHVSLFWYQQALGQGPEFLTYFQNEAQLDKSGLPSDRFFAERPEGSVSTLKIQRTQQEDSAVYLCASSLGPSTSFLPQHFGDGTRLSIL.

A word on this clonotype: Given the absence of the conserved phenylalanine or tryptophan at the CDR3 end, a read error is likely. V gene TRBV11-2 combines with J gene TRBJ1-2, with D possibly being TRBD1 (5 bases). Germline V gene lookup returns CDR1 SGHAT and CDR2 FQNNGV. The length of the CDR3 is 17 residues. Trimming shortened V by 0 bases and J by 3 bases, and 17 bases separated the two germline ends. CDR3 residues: CASSLDPIRALHYGYTM. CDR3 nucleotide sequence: TGTGCCAGCAGCTTAGATCCGATCAGGGCGCTGCACTATGGCTACACCATG.

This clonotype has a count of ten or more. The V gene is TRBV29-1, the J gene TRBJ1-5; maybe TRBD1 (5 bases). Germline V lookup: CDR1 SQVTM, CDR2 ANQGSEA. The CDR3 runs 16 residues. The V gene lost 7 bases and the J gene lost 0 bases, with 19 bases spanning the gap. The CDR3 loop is CSAKDGGPFSNQPQHF. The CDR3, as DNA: TGCAGCGCCAAAGATGGGGGACCCTTTAGCAATCAGCCCCAGCATTTT. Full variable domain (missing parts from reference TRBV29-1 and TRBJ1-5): SAVISQKPSRDICQRGTSLTIQCQVDSQVTMMFWYRQQPGQSLTLIATANQGSEATYESGFVIDKFPISRPNLTFSTLTVSNMSPEDSSIYLCSAKDGGPFSNQPQHFGDGTRLSIL.

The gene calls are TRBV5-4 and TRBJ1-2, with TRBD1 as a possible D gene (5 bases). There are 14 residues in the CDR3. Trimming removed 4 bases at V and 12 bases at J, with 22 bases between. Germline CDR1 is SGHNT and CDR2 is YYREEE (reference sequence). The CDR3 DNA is TGTGCCAGCAGCGCCGGGGGATCTAACTATTGCCACACCTTC. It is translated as CASSAGGSNYCHTF.

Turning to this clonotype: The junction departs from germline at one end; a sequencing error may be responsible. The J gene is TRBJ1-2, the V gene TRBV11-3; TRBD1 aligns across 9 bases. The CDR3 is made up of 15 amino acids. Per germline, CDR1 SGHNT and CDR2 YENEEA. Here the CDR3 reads CASSRQTGGSYGCTF. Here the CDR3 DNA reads TGTGCCAGCAGTCGGCAAACAGGGGGCTCCTATGGCTGCACCTTC.

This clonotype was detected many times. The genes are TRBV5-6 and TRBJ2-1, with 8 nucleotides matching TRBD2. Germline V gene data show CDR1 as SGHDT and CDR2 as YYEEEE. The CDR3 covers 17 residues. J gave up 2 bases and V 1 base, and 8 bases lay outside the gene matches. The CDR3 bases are TGTGCCAGCAGCTTGAGGTGGGCGGGAGGAACCTACAATGAGCAGTTCTTC. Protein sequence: CASSLRWAGGTYNEQFF.

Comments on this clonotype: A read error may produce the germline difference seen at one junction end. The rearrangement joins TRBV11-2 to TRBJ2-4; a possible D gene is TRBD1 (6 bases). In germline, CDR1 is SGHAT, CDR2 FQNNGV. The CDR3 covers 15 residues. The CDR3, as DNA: TGTGCCAACAGCTCAGATGGTTGGGGGCGCGACATTCAGTGTTTC. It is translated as CANSSDGWGRDIQCF.

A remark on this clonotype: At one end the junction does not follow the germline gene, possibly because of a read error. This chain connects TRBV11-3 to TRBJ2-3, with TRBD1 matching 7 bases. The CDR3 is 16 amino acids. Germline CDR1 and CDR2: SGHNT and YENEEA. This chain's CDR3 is CVSSPQQGPSTDTQYF. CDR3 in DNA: TGTGTCAGCAGCCCCCAACAGGGGCCAAGCACAGATACGCAGTATTTT.

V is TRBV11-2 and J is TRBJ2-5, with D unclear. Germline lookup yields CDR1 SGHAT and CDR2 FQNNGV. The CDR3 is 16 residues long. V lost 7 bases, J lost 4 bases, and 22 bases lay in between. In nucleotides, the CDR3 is TGTGCCAGCAACTACTCCCGTAGTAGCAGGAGAGAGACCCAGTACTTC. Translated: CASNYSRSSRRETQYF.

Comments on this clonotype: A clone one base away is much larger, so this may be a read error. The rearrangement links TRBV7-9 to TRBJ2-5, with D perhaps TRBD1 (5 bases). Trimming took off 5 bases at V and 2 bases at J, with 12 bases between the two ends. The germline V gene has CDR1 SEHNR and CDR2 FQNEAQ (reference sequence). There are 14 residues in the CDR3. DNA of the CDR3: TGTGCCAGCAGCCTAGGACATGGGCAAGAGACCCAGTACTTC. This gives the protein CASSLGHGQETQYF. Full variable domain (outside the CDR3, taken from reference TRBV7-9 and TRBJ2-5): DTGVSQNPRHKITKRGQNVTFRCDPISEHNRLYWYRQTLGQGPEFLTYFQNEAQLEKSRLLSDRFSAERPKGSFSTLEIQRTEQGDSAMYLCASSLGHGQETQYFGPGTRLLVL.

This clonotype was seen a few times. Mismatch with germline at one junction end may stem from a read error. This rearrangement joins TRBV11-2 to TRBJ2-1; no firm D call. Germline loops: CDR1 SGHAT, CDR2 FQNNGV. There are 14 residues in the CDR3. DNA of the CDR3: TGTGCCAGTAGCTTACCAGAGGCAGGAAATGAGCAGTTCTTC. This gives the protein CASSLPEAGNEQFF.

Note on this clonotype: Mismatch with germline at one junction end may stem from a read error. CDR3 in amino acids: CPGRTSGTGLGYEQYF. The CDR3 coding sequence is TGCCCTGGCAGGACTAGCGGCACGGGCTTGGGGTACGAGCAGTACTTC. V usage is TRBV28 and J usage is TRBJ2-7, with 10 bases identical to TRBD2. From germline, CDR1 is MDHEN and CDR2 SYDVKM. This CDR3 comprises 16 residues.

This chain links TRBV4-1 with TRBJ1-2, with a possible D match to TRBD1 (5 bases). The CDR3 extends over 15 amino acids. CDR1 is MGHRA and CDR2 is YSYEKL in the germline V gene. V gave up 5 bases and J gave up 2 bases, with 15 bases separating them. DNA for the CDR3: TGCGCCAGCAGCGACACCAGGACACGGAACTATGGCTACACCTTC. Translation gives CASSDTRTRNYGYTF.